In this sample, the clone carrying this TCR beta chain turned up a few times. The data were obtained in a study of cytomegalovirus exposure and HLA in healthy donors. Germline V gene data show CDR1 as MNHEY and CDR2 as SVGAGI. V was pared by 2 bases and J by 1 base, with 2 bases of the junction left unmatched. This CDR3 spans 14 amino acids. The PCR contained 60 Vbeta and 13 Jbeta primers. Produced via immunoSEQ multiplex PCR; TCRdb's table is partial and in-frame only. The top ten hold 5% to 7% of the sample, which has roughly 110,000 clones, about 70% seen once. The sample taken for sequencing was PBMCs. The rearrangement joins TRBV6-5 to TRBJ2-7, with 7 bases lining up with TRBD1. This clonotype was sampled from a woman aged 45-65 years in good health and CMV-seropositive. The CDR3, as DNA: TGTGCCAGCAGTTACCCGGGACAGTCCTACGAGCAGTACTTC. Translation gives CASSYPGQSYEQYF.